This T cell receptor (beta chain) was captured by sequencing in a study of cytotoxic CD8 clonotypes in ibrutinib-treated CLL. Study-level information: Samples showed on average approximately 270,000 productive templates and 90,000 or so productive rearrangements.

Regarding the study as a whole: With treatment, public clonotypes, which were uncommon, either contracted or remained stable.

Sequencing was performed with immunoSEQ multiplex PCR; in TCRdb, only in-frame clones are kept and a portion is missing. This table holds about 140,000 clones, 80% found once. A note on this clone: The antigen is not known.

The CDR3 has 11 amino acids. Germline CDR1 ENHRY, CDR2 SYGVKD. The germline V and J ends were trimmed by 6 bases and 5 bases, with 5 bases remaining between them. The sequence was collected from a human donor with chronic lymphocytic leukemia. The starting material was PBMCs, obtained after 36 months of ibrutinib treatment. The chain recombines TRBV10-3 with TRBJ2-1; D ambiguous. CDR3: CAISPNNEQFF. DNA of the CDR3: TGTGCCATCAGCCCCAACAATGAGCAGTTCTTC.